This T cell receptor (beta chain) was recovered during a study of tumor and adjacent non-tumor tissue in lung cancer. CDR3 size: 14 residues. Trimming at V came to 2 bases and at J to 6 bases, leaving 3 bases not matched to a gene. This clonotype was found a few times. One base away lies a much larger clone, so this may be a sequencing read error. This is likely a read error, given that the CDR3 carries no conserved phenylalanine or tryptophan at its end. A modified ARM-PCR protocol with three rounds of nested PCR amplified TCRbeta. In TCRdb, the multiplex PCR reads were re-called with MiXCR into one record per CDR3 protein. In the table there are roughly 69,000 distinct CDR3 sequences, more than 75% of which are singletons. This sample's RNA came from whole unsorted tissue. The normal lung tissue was taken more than 3 cm from the tumor edge.

The chain has TRBV12-3 or TRBV12-4 and TRBJ2-1, with 8 bases identical to TRBD2. The sequence was collected from a man aged 60 to 69 with non-small cell lung cancer. What was sequenced was distant non-tumor lung tissue. CDR3 in amino acids: CASSLLTSGNEQFL. The CDR3 nucleotides are TGTGCCAGCAGTTTACTTACTAGCGGCAATGAGCAGTTCCTC.